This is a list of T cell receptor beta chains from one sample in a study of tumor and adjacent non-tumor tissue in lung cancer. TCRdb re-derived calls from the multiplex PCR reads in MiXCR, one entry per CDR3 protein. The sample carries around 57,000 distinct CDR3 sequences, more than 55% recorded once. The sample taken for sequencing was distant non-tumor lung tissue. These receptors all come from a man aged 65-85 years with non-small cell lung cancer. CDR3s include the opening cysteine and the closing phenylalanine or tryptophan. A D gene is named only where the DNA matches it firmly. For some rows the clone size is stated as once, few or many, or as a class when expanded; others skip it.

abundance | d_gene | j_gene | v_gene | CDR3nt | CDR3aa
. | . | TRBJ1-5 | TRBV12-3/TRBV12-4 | TGTACCAGCAGTTCTAGAGGGGGGCATCTGCCCCAGCATTTT | CTSSSRGGHLPQHF
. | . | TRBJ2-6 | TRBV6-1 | TGTGCCAGCAGTGCCGAGGACTGCTCTGGGGCCAACGCCCCGACTTTC | CASSAEDCSGANAPTF
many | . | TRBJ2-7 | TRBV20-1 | TGCAGTGCTAGAGCGGTACACCTAAAAGCGCTCTCCTACGAGCAGTACTTC | CSARAVHLKALSYEQYF
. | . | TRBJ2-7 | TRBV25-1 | TGTGACAGCACAAGAGGGAAAGGGCAGTACTTC | CDSTRGKGQYF
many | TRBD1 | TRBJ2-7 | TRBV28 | TGTGCCAGCAGTTTGTGGACAGGGGATAACTACGAGCAGTACTTC | CASSLWTGDNYEQYF
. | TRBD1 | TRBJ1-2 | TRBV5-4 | TGTGCCGGCAGCCGAGAACAGGGGCGGGATGGCAACACCTTC | CAGSREQGRDGNTF
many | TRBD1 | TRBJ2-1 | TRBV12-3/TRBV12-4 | TGTGCCAGCAGGAGGTTGGGACAGTCCTACAATGAGCAGTTCTTC | CASRRLGQSYNEQFF
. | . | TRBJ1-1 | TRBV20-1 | TGCAGTGCTTCCACTGCACAGGGTTGTAACACTGAAGCTTTCTTT | CSASTAQGCNTEAFF
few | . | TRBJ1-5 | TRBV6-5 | TGTGTCAGCGGATACAGGGATAATCAGCCCCAGCATTTT | CVSGYRDNQPQHF
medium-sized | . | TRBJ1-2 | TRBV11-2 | TGTGCCAGCAGCCTAGGGGGGGGGACGGATTTCTATGGCTACACCTTC | CASSLGGGTDFYGYTF
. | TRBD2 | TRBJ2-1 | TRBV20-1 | TGCAGTGTTGCCGGGACTAGCGGATACAATGGGCAGTTCTTC | CSVAGTSGYNGQFF
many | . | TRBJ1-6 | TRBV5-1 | TGCGCCAGCAGAGACACCCGGAATAATTCACCCCTCCACTTT | CASRDTRNNSPLHF
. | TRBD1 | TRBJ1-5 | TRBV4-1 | TGCGCCAGCAGCCAAAATCGGGACAGGGTAAATCAGTACCAGCATTTT | CASSQNRDRVNQYQHF
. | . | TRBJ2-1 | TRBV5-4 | TGTGCCAGCAGCTTGGGTAGAGGGGTCCGGAATGAGCAGTTCTTC | CASSLGRGVRNEQFF
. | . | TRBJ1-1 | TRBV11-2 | TGCGACAGCAGCTTACAGAACACTGAAGCTTTCTTT | CDSSLQNTEAFF
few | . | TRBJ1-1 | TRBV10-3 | TGTGCCATCAGTGAGTCGGCGGACCTGAGCACTGAAGCTTTCTTT | CAISESADLSTEAFF
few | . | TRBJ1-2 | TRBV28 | TGTGCCAGCAATTCGGACAGCAACTATGGCTACACCTTC | CASNSDSNYGYTF
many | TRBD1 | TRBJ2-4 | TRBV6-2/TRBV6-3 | TGTGCCAGCAGTCTAATGACAGGGGGGAATAGAATTCAGTACTTC | CASSLMTGGNRIQYF
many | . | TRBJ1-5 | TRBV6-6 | TGTGCCAGCGTTTTGGGGGAAAATCAGCCCCAGCATTTT | CASVLGENQPQHF
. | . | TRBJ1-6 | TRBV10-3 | TGTGCCACCCTTTCAAGCTCCTATGATTCACCCCTCCACTTC | CATLSSSYDSPLHF
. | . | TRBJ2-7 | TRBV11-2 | TGTGCCAGCAGCCCCCAGTGGCCAGATCACTCCGAGCAGTACTTC | CASSPQWPDHSEQYF
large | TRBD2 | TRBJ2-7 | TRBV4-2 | TGTGCCAGCAGCCAAGTGTCTAGCGGACCCTACGAGCAGTACTTC | CASSQVSSGPYEQYF
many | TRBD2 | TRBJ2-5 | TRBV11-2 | TGTGCCAGCAGCCTCCGGGGGGACCTAGAGACCCAGTACTTC | CASSLRGDLETQYF
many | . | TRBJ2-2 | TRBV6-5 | TGTGCCAGCAGTCTGGGTCGAGCCGGGGAGCTGTTTTTT | CASSLGRAGELFF
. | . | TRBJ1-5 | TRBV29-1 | TGCAGCGTAGACACCGGGACGGGGGGTTCGAGTAATCAGCCCCAGCATTTT | CSVDTGTGGSSNQPQHF
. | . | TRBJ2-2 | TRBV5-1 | TGCGCCAGCAGCTTGGCTTGGCCCAACACCGGGGAGCTGTTTTTT | CASSLAWPNTGELFF
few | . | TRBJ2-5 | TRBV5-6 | TGTGCCAGCAGCTTGGTTCGGAGGCCCCAAGAGACCCAGTACTTC | CASSLVRRPQETQYF
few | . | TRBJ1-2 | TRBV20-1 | TGCAGTGCACCTCCCTTAAAAGGCTACACCTTC | CSAPPLKGYTF
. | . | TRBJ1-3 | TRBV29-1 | TGCATCGTTGAAGGATTTACTGCGAGCTCTGGAAACACCATATGTTTT | CIVEGFTASSGNTICF
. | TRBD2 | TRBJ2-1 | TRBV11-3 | TGTGTCAGCAGCACGATCGGGACTAGCGGGAGGGGTGGTTTCGATGAGCAGTTCTTC | CVSSTIGTSGRGGFDEQFF
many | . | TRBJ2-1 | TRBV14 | TGTGCCAGTCTAGACTCCAGCTCCTACAATGAGCAGTTCTTC | CASLDSSSYNEQFF
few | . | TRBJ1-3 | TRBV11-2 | TGTGCCAGCAACTTAGAACGGCTCTCTGGAAATACCATATATTTT | CASNLERLSGNTIYF
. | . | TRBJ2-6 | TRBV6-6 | TGTGCCAACAACCGTCCGCTGGGCTCTGGGGCCGACGTCCTGACTTTC | CANNRPLGSGADVLTF
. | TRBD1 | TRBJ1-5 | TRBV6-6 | TGTGCCAGCAGCAGACTTCAGGGGGCGGGTGAGAATCAGCCCCAGCATTTT | CASSRLQGAGENQPQHF
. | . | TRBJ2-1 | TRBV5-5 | TGTATCAGCAGCTTCTGGGAGAGCTACAATGAGCAGTTCTTC | CISSFWESYNEQFF
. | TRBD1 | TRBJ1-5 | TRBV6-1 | TGCGCCAACAGTTTATACAGGGGGCGGAATCATCCCCAGCATTTT | CANSLYRGRNHPQHF
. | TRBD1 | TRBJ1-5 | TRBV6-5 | TGTGCCAGCAGCCACGGGACAGGGAAAGAGAATCGGCCCCAGCATTTT | CASSHGTGKENRPQHF
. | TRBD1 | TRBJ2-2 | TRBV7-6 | TGTGCCAGCAGCTTGCAACAGGGGCACACCGGGGAGCTGTTTTTT | CASSLQQGHTGELFF
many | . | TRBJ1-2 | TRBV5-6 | TGTGCCAGCAGCTTGGCTCCTGTCGGGGGAGGCGACTATGGCTACACCTTC | CASSLAPVGGGDYGYTF
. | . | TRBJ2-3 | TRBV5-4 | TGTGCCAGCAGCCCCTGGGTAGGCGAGGCAGATACGCAGTATTTT | CASSPWVGEADTQYF
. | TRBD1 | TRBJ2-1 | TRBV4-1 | TGTGCCAGCAACCAAGGGGGCGCTTTCTACAATGAGCAGTTCTTC | CASNQGGAFYNEQFF
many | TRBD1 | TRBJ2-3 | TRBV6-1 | TGTGCCAGCAGTGGTTGGACAGGCCGCACAGATACGCAGTATTTT | CASSGWTGRTDTQYF
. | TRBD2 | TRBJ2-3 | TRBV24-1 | TGTGCCACCAGTACTCGGACTAGCAGAGATACGCAGTATTTT | CATSTRTSRDTQYF
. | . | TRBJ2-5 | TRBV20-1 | TGCAGTGCTACTACTAGCAATCAAGAGACCCAGTACTTC | CSATTSNQETQYF
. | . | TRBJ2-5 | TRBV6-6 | TGTGCCAGCAGTCGTGGATGGACGCCGCCCCAAGAGACCCAATACTTC | CASSRGWTPPQETQYF
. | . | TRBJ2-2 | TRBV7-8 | TGTGCCAGCAGCTTGACCCGTGAGACAGGTTCCGGGGAGCTGTTTTTT | CASSLTRETGSGELFF
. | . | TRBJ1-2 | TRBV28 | TGTGCCAGCAGAGGGGGGGCGCGAGGCTACACCTTC | CASRGGARGYTF
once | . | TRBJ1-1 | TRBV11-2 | TGTGCTAGCAGCTTAGGGGGGGGTCGAAGCGGGACCGAGAACACTGAAACTTTCTTT | CASSLGGGRSGTENTETFF
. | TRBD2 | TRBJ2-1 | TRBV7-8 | TGTGCCAGCAGCTTACGGCTAGCGGGGGGATCAATAAACTACAATGAGCAGTTCTTC | CASSLRLAGGSINYNEQFF
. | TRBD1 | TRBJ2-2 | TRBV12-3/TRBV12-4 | TGTGCCAGCAGTGACTACTATGGGACAGGGATCGTCGCGGTGGAACTGCTTTTT | CASSDYYGTGIVAVELLF
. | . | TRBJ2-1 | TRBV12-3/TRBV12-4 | TGTGCCAGCAGTTCTAACGGGGCCGGGACACAACCCAAAAGCTCCTACAGTGAGCGGTTCTTC | CASSSNGAGTQPKSSYSERFF
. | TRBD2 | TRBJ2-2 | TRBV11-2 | TGTGCCAGCAGCCCTCCGGGACTAGCGGGAGGGAGCACCTGGGTGCTGTTTTTT | CASSPPGLAGGSTWVLFF
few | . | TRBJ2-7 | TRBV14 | TGTGCCAGCAGCCACCCAGGGTCCTACGAGCAGTACTTC | CASSHPGSYEQYF
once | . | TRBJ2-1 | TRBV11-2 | TGTGCCGGCAGTTTAGAGAGGCACTCTTACAATGAGCAGTTCTTC | CAGSLERHSYNEQFF
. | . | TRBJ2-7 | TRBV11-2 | TGTGCCAGCAGCTTCAGAGAGAAGCAGTACTTC | CASSFREKQYF
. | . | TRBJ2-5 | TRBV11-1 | TGTGCCAGCACCAGTGGTGATCCACAAGAGACCCAGTGCTTC | CASTSGDPQETQCF
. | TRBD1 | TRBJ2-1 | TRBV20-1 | TGCAGTGCCCCCGAGCCAGGGGGTCACTACAATGAGCAGTTCTTC | CSAPEPGGHYNEQFF